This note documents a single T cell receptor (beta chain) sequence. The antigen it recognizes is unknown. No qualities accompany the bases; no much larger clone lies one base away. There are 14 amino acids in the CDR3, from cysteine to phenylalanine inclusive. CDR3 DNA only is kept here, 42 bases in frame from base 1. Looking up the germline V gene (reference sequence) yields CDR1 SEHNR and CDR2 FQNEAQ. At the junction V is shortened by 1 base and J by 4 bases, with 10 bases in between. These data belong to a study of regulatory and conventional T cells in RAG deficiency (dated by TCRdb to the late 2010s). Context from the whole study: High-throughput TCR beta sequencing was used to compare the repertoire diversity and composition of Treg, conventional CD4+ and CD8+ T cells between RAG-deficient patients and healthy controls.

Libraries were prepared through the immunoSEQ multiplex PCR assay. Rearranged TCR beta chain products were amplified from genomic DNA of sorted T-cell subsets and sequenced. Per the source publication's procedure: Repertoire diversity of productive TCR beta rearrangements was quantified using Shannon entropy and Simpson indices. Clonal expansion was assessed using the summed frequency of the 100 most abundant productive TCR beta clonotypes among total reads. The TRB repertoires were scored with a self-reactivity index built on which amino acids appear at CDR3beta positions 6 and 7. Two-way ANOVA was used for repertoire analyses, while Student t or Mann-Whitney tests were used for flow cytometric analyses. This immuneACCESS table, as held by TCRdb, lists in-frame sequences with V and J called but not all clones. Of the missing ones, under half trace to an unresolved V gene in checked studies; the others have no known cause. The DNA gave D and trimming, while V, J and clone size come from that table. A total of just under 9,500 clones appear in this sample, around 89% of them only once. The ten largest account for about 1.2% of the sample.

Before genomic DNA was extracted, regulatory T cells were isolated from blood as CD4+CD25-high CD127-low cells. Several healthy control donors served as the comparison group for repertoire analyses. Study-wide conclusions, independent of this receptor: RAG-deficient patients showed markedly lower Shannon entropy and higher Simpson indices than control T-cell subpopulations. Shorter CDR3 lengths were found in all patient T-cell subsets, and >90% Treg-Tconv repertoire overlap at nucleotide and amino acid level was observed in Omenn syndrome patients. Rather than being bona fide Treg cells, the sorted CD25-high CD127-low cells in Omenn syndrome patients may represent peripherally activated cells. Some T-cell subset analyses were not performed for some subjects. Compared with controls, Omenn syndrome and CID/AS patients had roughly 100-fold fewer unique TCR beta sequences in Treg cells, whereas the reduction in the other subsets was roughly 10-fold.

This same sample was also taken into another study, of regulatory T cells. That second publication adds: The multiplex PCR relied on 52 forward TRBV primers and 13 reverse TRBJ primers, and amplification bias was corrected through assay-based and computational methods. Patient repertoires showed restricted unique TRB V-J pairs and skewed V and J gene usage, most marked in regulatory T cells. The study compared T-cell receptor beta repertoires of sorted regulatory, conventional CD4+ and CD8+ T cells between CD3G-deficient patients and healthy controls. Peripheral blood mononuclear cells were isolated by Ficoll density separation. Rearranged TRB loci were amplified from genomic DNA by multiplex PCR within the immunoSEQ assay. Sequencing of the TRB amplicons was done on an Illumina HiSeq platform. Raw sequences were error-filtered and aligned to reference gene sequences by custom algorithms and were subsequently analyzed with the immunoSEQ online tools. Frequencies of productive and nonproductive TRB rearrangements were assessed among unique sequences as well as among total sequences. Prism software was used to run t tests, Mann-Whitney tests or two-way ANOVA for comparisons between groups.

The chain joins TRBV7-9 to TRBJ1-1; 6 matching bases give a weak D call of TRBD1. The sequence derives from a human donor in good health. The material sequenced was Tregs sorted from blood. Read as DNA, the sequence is TGTGCCAGCAGCTTAGACGGGACACCCACTGAAGCTTTCTTT. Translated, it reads CASSLDGTPTEAFF. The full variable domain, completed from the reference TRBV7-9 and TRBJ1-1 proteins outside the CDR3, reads DTGVSQNPRHKITKRGQNVTFRCDPISEHNRLYWYRQTLGQGPEFLTYFQNEAQLEKSRLLSDRFSAERPKGSFSTLEIQRTEQGDSAMYLCASSLDGTPTEAFFGQGTRLTVV.